Listed here are 26 T cell receptor beta chains from one sample, sequenced in a study of cytomegalovirus exposure and HLA in healthy donors. 60 Vbeta and 13 Jbeta primers were used in PCR. The repertoire was sequenced with immunoSEQ multiplex PCR; TCRdb's copy has only in-frame clones and lacks some. The sample yields some 130,000 clones, 60% to 85% seen once. Sequencing input: PBMCs. The receptors stem from a human donor in good health.

Comments on this clone: Other DNA sequences within the sample encode an identical CDR3. The gene calls are TRBV18 and TRBJ2-7; 7 nucleotides agree with TRBD2. The CDR3 length is 12 residues. The germline CDR1 and CDR2 sequences are KGHSH and LQKENI. J was trimmed by 3 bases and V by 6 bases; bases with no gene match: 2. The chain's CDR3 is CASSPGGYEQYF. CDR3 in DNA: TGTGCCAGCTCTCCGGGGGGCTACGAGCAGTACTTC.

The chain recombines TRBV2 with TRBJ1-4, with 10 bases matching TRBD1. The CDR3 runs 14 residues. CDR1 is SNHLY and CDR2 is FYNNEI in the germline V gene. J lost 5 bases, V lost 4 bases, and 1 base had no gene match. The CDR3: CASSGTGGNEKLFF. In DNA form, the CDR3 reads TGTGCCAGCAGTGGGACAGGGGGGAATGAAAAACTGTTTTTT.

This clone has just one count. The junction differs from germline at one of its ends, possibly a read error. The chain links TRBV7-9 to TRBJ2-3; TRBD1 is a possible D gene (5 bases). The CDR3 is 12 residues long. Germline V gene sequence: CDR1 SEHNR, CDR2 FQNEAQ (reference sequence). This CDR3 is CSSDSDTDTQYF. CDR3 bases: TGTTCCAGCGACAGCGACACAGATACGCAGTATTTT.

The V call is TRBV5-4, the J call TRBJ1-1, with TRBD1 identical over 7 bases. V shed 4 bases, J shed 2 bases, and the junction held 5 bases outside the gene matches. CDR3 length: 14 amino acids. Per germline, CDR1 SGHNT and CDR2 YYREEE (reference sequence). The CDR3 is CASSPRDRNTEAFF. The CDR3 DNA sequence: TGTGCCAGCAGCCCGCGGGACAGAAACACTGAAGCTTTCTTT.

V is TRBV11-2 and J is TRBJ2-3; 10 nucleotides match TRBD2. Germline CDR1 is SGHAT and CDR2 is FQNNGV. The V segment lost 5 bases and the J segment 2 bases; nucleotides outside the gene matches: 7. The CDR3 covers 16 residues. Here the CDR3 DNA reads TGTGCCAGCAGCCCTTCTAGCGGGGGCTACACAGATACGCAGTATTTT. This codes for CASSPSSGGYTDTQYF. The full variable domain, rest sourced from reference TRBV11-2 and TRBJ2-3, is EAGVAQSPRYKIIEKRQSVAFWCNPISGHATLYWYQQILGQGPKLLIQFQNNGVVDDSQLPKDRFSAERLKGVDSTLKIQPAKLEDSAVYLCASSPSSGGYTDTQYFGPGTRLTVL.

The gene calls are TRBV7-2 and TRBJ2-5, with a weak D call TRBD2 (6 bases). This CDR3 contains 13 residues. Trimming pared 5 bases from V and 5 bases from J, leaving 12 bases between. CDR1 and CDR2 from the germline V gene are SGHTA and FQGNSA. In nucleotides, the CDR3 is TGTGCCAGCAGCCCTCGACTAGAGGAGACCCAGTACTTC. Encoded protein: CASSPRLEETQYF. Drawing the rest from reference TRBV7-2 and TRBJ2-5, the complete variable domain is GAGVSQSPSNKVTEKGKDVELRCDPISGHTALYWYRQSLGQGLEFLIYFQGNSAPDKSGLPSDRFSAERTGGSVSTLTIQRTQQEDSAVYLCASSPRLEETQYFGPGTRLLVL.

DNA for the CDR3: TGTGCCAGCAGTTTAGGGACTAGTGGAGATACGCAGTATTTT. Amino acids: CASSLGTSGDTQYF. This chain joins TRBV27 and TRBJ2-3, with 8 bases that match TRBD2. The CDR3 is 14 residues long. Germline V lookup: CDR1 MNHEY, CDR2 SMNVEV (reference sequence). Trimming cost V 2 bases and J 5 bases; bases outside gene matches: 3.

The chain couples TRBV7-2 to TRBJ1-2, with D possibly matching TRBD1 (5 bases). Trimming shortened V by 5 bases and J by 2 bases, and 18 bases separated the two germline ends. The CDR3 runs to 16 residues. CDR1 is SGHTA and CDR2 is FQGNSA in the germline V gene. The CDR3 DNA reads as TGTGCCAGCAGCCCGGGGGGGTGGGTGCACAACTATGGCTACACCTTC. Encoded protein: CASSPGGWVHNYGYTF.

The chain employs TRBV5-4 and TRBJ2-5; 7 nucleotides match TRBD1. The V gene end was trimmed by 5 bases and the J gene end by 3 bases; junction bases not matched to a gene: 4. Germline CDR1 reads SGHNT; CDR2 reads YYREEE (reference sequence). The CDR3 has 13 residues. CDR3 sequence (DNA): TGTGCCAGCAGGCCAGGGGGAGAAGAGACCCAGTACTTC. Protein product: CASRPGGEETQYF.

V usage is TRBV9 and J usage is TRBJ2-7; 9 positions match TRBD1. CDR3 length equals 14 residues. The V segment lost 4 bases and the J segment 3 bases; nucleotides outside the gene matches: 5. Germline V gene data show CDR1 as SGDLS and CDR2 as YYNGEE. The CDR3 protein is CASSPGQGNYEQYF. As DNA, the CDR3 is TGTGCCAGCAGCCCCGGACAGGGGAACTACGAGCAGTACTTC.

This clone has only a few counts. This chain links TRBV4-1 with TRBJ2-7; 7 bases are shared with TRBD2. The junction had 8 bases not matched to a gene; V was cut back by 3 bases and J by 3 bases. The length of the CDR3 is 15 residues. Per germline, CDR1 MGHRA and CDR2 YSYEKL. CDR3 sequence: CASSHRLAVNYEQYF. CDR3 coding DNA: TGCGCCAGCAGCCATCGTCTAGCGGTCAACTACGAGCAGTACTTC.

The chain links TRBV28 to TRBJ1-3, with unresolved D. Germline V gives CDR1 MDHEN, CDR2 SYDVKM. V was cut by 1 base and J by 4 bases, with 5 bases left in between. The CDR3 sequence is 13 residues long. The CDR3: CASSLFLGNTIYF. The CDR3 DNA is TGTGCCAGCAGTTTATTCTTAGGAAACACCATATATTTT. The entire variable domain, with the rest obtained from reference TRBV28 and TRBJ1-3, is as follows: DVKVTQSSRYLVKRTGEKVFLECVQDMDHENMFWYRQDPGLGLRLIYFSYDVKMKEKGDIPEGYSVSREKKERFSLILESASTNQTSMYLCASSLFLGNTIYFGEGSWLTVV.

This clone was seen just once. The chain has TRBV5-1 and TRBJ1-2; no firm D call. Trimming shortened V by 3 bases and J by 4 bases, and 7 bases separated the two germline ends. Germline lookup yields CDR1 SGHRS and CDR2 YFSETQ. The CDR3 length is 12 residues. The CDR3 bases are TGCGCCAGCAGCTCGGTCGGCTATGGCTACACCTTC. Amino acids: CASSSVGYGYTF.

The rearrangement links TRBV7-9 to TRBJ1-2; D gene unclear. Germline lookup yields CDR1 SEHNR and CDR2 FQNEAQ (reference sequence). The CDR3 has 14 amino acids. V gave up 5 bases and J gave up 5 bases, with 15 bases separating them. CDR3 sequence reads: CASSPSMRGYGYTF. CDR3 DNA: TGTGCCAGCAGCCCCTCAATGCGCGGATATGGCTACACCTTC.

V and J are TRBV19 and TRBJ2-3, with a tentative D call TRBD2 (5 bases). The germline V gene encodes CDR1 LNHDA and CDR2 SQIVND (reference sequence). Trimming left V 3 bases short and J 8 bases short, with 12 bases between. The CDR3 sequence is 13 residues long. The CDR3 coding sequence is TGTGCCAGTAGTATTAGGAGGATGGGTACGCAGTATTTT. This translates into CASSIRRMGTQYF.

This clone was detected once. This chain connects TRBV6-6 to TRBJ2-2, with 9 nucleotides matching TRBD1. Germline loops: CDR1 MNHNY, CDR2 SVGAGI (reference sequence). The CDR3 sequence is 16 residues long. Unmatched junction bases numbered 7, after V lost 1 base and J lost 7 bases. The CDR3 here is CASSYFRDRAGGELFF. CDR3 nucleotide sequence: TGTGCCAGCAGTTACTTCCGGGACAGGGCAGGCGGGGAGCTGTTTTTT.

The J gene is TRBJ1-3, the V gene TRBV9; 12 positions match TRBD1. The V and J ends lost 3 bases and 2 bases, in that order; junction bases with no gene match: 12. The germline gives CDR1 SGDLS, CDR2 YYNGEE. This CDR3 is 19 amino acids long. The DNA for the CDR3 is TGTGCCAGCAGCGGCGGGACAGGGGGCAGGTCCCTCCCTGGAAACACCATATATTTT. Its protein product is CASSGGTGGRSLPGNTIYF.

This clone was counted a few times. The CDR3, as DNA: TGCGCCAGCAGTCCAGGTCTGGCCCTCTCCTACGAGCAGTACTTC. Residues: CASSPGLALSYEQYF. The chain has TRBV23-1 and TRBJ2-7, with no clear D. TRBV23-1 belongs to the ORF category, with a function that is uncertain. CDR3 size: 15 residues. With 4 bases removed from V and 0 bases from J, the gap between germline ends came to 13 bases.

The chain links TRBV4-1 to TRBJ1-3; D not resolved. The V end lost 0 bases, the J end lost 6 bases, and 12 bases lay between the germline ends. The CDR3 consists of 15 residues. Germline assignment: CDR1 MGHRA and CDR2 YSYEKL. The CDR3 region is CASSQDGGKLNTIYF. In DNA, the CDR3 is TGCGCCAGCAGCCAAGATGGAGGGAAATTAAACACCATATATTTT.

The V gene is TRBV7-2, the J gene TRBJ2-2, with D perhaps given as TRBD1 or TRBD2 (5 bases each). The CDR3 contains 16 residues. Looked up from germline, CDR1 is SGHTA and CDR2 is FQGNSA. The V and J ends lost 5 bases and 7 bases respectively, with 20 bases between them. The CDR3 region has the DNA TGTGCCAGCAGCGTAGACAGCGGCCTCCTCGTCGGGGAGCTGTTTTTT. Protein: CASSVDSGLLVGELFF. Full variable domain (missing parts from reference TRBV7-2 and TRBJ2-2): GAGVSQSPSNKVTEKGKDVELRCDPISGHTALYWYRQSLGQGLEFLIYFQGNSAPDKSGLPSDRFSAERTGGSVSTLTIQRTQQEDSAVYLCASSVDSGLLVGELFFGEGSRLTVL.

V gene TRBV6-1 combines with J gene TRBJ1-1; perhaps TRBD1 as D (6 bases). The CDR3 runs 14 residues. Germline CDR1 is MNHNS and CDR2 is SASEGT. The V and J ends lost 3 bases and 4 bases respectively, with 12 bases between them. The CDR3 nucleotides read TGTGCCAGCAGTGACGGGACCAGGGGCACTGAAGCTTTCTTT. It yields the protein CASSDGTRGTEAFF.

V gene TRBV11-2 combines with J gene TRBJ1-1; D uncertain. Germline-derived CDR1 and CDR2 are SGHAT and FQNNGV. The CDR3 consists of 11 residues. V was trimmed by 11 bases and J by 0 bases, leaving 7 bases between them. CDR3 region: CALGMNTEAFF. The CDR3 nucleotides are TGTGCCCTCGGGATGAACACTGAAGCTTTCTTT.

With regard to this clone: Germline and junction disagree at one end, which may indicate a read error. The same CDR3 is also encoded by other DNA sequences in this sample. The chain couples TRBV29-1 to TRBJ1-1; weak D call: TRBD1 (5 bases). CDR1 is SQVTM and CDR2 is ANQGSEA in the germline V gene. There are 17 residues in the CDR3. In DNA form, the CDR3 reads TGCAGCGGACAAACTGCCCCAGGGAAGGCGACGGACACTGAGGCTTTCTTT. Translating gives CSGQTAPGKATDTEAFF.

The chain employs TRBV6-5 and TRBJ2-1; 11 bases map to TRBD2. CDR3 length: 16 residues. V gave up 0 bases and J gave up 6 bases; unmatched junction bases: 4. The germline gives CDR1 MNHEY, CDR2 SVGAGI. This chain's CDR3 is CASSYSIAGGLNEQFF. DNA for the CDR3: TGTGCCAGCAGTTACTCCATAGCGGGGGGGCTCAATGAGCAGTTCTTC.

This clone appeared a single time. This chain connects TRBV11-2 to TRBJ2-7; D possibly corresponds to TRBD1 (6 bases). This CDR3 is built from 15 residues. V gave up 0 bases and J gave up 5 bases, with 14 bases separating them. CDR1 is SGHAT and CDR2 is FQNNGV in the germline V gene. The CDR3 protein is CASSLDPTQGNEQYF. The CDR3 DNA is TGTGCCAGCAGCTTAGATCCAACTCAGGGGAACGAGCAGTACTTC. Full variable domain (outside the CDR3, taken from reference TRBV11-2 and TRBJ2-7): EAGVAQSPRYKIIEKRQSVAFWCNPISGHATLYWYQQILGQGPKLLIQFQNNGVVDDSQLPKDRFSAERLKGVDSTLKIQPAKLEDSAVYLCASSLDPTQGNEQYFGPGTRLTVT.

This clone showed up just once. The chain links TRBV13 to TRBJ1-6; 9 bases are shared with TRBD1. Germline trimming cut 5 bases from V and 10 bases from J; bases unmatched to any gene: 15. Per the germline V gene, CDR1 is PRHDT and CDR2 is FYEKMQ (reference sequence). The length of the CDR3 is 17 residues. CDR3 DNA: TGTGCCAGCAGCGCCGGGACAGGGTGGACCCCAGGGTCACCCCTCCACTTT. Its protein product is CASSAGTGWTPGSPLHF. Supplemented by reference TRBV13 and TRBJ1-6, the full variable domain reads AAGVIQSPRHLIKEKRETATLKCYPIPRHDTVYWYQQGPGQDPQFLISFYEKMQSDKGSIPDRFSAQQFSDYHSELNMSSLELGDSALYFCASSAGTGWTPGSPLHFGNGTRLTVT.